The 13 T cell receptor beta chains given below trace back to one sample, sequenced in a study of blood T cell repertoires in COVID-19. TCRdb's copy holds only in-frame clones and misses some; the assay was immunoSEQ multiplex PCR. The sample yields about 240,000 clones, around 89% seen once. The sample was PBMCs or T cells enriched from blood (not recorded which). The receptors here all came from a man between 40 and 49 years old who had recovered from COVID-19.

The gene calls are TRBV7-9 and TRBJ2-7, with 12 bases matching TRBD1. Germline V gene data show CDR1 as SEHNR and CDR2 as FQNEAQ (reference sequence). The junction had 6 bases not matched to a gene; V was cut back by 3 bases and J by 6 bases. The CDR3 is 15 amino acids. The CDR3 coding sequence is TGTGCCAGCAGCTTCCCGGGACAGGGGGCGCCCGAGCAGTACTTC. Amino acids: CASSFPGQGAPEQYF.

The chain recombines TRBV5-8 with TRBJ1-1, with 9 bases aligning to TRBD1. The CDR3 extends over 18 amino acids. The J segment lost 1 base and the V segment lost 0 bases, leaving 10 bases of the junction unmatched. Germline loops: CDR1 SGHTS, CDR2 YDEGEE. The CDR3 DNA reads TGTGCCAGCAGCTTGGTTTACGGACAGGGGACGGGGAACACTGAAGCTTTCTTT. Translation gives CASSLVYGQGTGNTEAFF.

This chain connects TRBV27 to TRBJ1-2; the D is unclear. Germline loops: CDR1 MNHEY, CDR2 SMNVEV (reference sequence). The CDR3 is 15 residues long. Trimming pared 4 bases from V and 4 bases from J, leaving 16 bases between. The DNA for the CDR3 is TGTGCCAGCAGTTCCCGACCCTTCCGGGTCTATGGCTACACCTTC. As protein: CASSSRPFRVYGYTF.

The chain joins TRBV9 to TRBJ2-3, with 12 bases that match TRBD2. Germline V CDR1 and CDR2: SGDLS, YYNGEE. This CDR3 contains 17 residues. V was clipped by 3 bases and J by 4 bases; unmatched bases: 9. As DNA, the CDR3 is TGTGCCAGCAGCGCCCGGACTAGCGGGGTTTTCGCAGATACGCAGTATTTT. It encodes CASSARTSGVFADTQYF. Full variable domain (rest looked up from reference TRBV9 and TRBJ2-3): DSGVTQTPKHLITATGQRVTLRCSPRSGDLSVYWYQQSLDQGLQFLIQYYNGEERAKGNILERFSAQQFPDLHSELNLSSLELGDSALYFCASSARTSGVFADTQYFGPGTRLTVL.

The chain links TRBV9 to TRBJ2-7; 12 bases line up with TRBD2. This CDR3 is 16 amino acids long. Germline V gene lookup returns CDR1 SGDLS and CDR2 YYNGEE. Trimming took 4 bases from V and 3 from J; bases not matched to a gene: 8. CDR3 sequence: CASSPLTSGSLYEQYF. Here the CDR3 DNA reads TGTGCCAGCAGCCCCCTGACTAGCGGGAGCCTCTACGAGCAGTACTTC.

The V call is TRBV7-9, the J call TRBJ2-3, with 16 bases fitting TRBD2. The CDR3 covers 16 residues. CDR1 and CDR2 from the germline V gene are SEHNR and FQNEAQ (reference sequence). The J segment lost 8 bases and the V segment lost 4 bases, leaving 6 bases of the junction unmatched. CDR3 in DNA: TGTGCCAGCAGCTCGGGACTAGCGGGAGGGTTGGGTACGCAGTATTTT. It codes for CASSSGLAGGLGTQYF.

CDR3 DNA: TGTGCCATCAGGGGACAGGGGGCGGCCGGGGAGCTGTTTTTT. Translating gives CAIRGQGAAGELFF. The chain carries TRBV10-3 and TRBJ2-2, with TRBD1 identical over 12 bases. Trimming cost V 6 bases and J 6 bases; bases outside gene matches: 2. The V gene's germline CDR1 is ENHRY and CDR2 SYGVKD. CDR3 length equals 14 residues.

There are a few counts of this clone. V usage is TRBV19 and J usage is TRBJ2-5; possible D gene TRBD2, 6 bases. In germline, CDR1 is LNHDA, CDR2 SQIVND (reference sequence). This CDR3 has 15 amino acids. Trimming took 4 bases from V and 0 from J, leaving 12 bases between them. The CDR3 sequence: CASSNDRGYQETQYF. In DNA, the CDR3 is TGTGCCAGTAGTAATGACCGGGGGTACCAAGAGACCCAGTACTTC.

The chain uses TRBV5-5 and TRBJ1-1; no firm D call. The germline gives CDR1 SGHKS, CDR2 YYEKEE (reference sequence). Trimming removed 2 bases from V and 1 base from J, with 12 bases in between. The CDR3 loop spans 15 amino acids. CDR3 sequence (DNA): TGTGCCAGCAGCTTCTCAGTCGTAGCGAACACTGAAGCTTTCTTT. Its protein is CASSFSVVANTEAFF.

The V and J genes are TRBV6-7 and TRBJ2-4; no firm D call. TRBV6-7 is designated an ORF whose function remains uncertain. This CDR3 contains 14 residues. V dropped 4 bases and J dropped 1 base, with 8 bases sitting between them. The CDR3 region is CASSSRCAKNIQYF. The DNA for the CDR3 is TGTGCCAGCAGTTCCCGGTGTGCCAAAAACATTCAGTACTTC.

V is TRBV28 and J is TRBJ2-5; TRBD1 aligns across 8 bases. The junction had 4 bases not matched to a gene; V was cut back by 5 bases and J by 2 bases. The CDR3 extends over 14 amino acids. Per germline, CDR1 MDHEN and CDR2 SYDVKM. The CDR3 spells CASSPRTGQETQYF. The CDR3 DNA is TGTGCCAGCAGTCCCCGGACAGGGCAAGAGACCCAGTACTTC.

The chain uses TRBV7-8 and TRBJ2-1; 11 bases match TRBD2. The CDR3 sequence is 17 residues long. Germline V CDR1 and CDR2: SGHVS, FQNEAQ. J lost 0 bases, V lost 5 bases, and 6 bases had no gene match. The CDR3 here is CASSRLAGPSSYNEQFF. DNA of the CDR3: TGTGCCAGCAGCCGACTAGCGGGGCCAAGCTCCTACAATGAGCAGTTCTTC. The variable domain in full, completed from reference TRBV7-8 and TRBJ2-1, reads GAGVSQSPRYKVAKRGQDVALRCDPISGHVSLFWYQQALGQGPEFLTYFQNEAQLDKSGLPSDRFFAERPEGSVSTLKIQRTQQEDSAVYLCASSRLAGPSSYNEQFFGPGTRLTVL.

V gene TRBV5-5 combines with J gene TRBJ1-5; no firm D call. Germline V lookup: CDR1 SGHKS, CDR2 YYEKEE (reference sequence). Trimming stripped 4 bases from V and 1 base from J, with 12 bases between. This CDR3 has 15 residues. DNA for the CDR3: TGTGCCAGCAGCAAGGGAGGGTCGAGCAATCAGCCCCAGCATTTT. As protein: CASSKGGSSNQPQHF. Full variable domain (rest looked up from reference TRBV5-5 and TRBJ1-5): DAGVTQSPTHLIKTRGQQVTLRCSPISGHKSVSWYQQVLGQGPQFIFQYYEKEERGRGNFPDRFSARQFPNYSSELNVNALLLGDSALYLCASSKGGSSNQPQHFGDGTRLSIL.